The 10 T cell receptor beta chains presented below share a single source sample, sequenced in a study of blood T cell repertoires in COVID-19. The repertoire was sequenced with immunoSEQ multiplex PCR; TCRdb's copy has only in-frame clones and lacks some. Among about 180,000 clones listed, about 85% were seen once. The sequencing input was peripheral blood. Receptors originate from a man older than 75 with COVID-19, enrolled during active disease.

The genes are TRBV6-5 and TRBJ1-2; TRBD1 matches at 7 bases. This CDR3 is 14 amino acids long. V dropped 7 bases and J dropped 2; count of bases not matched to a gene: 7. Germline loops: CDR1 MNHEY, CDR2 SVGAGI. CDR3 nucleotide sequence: TGTGCCAGCATTCCAAGGGGACAGAACTATGGCTACACCTTC. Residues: CASIPRGQNYGYTF.

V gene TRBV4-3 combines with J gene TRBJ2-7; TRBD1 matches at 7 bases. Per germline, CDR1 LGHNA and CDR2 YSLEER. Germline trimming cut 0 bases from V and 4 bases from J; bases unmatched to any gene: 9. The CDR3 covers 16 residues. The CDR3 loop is CASSQDAGQGVYEQYF. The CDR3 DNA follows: TGCGCCAGCAGCCAAGATGCAGGGCAGGGGGTTTACGAGCAGTACTTC.

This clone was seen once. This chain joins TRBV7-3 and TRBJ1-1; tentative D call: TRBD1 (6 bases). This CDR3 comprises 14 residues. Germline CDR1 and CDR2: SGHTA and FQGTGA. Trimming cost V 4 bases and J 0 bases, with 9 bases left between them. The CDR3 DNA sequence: TGTGCCAGCAGCTCGGACAGCCTGAACACTGAAGCTTTCTTT. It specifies CASSSDSLNTEAFF.

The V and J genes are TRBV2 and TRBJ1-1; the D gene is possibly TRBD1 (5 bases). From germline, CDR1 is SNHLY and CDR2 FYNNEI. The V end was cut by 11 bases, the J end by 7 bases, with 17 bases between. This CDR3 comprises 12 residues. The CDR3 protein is CAGAGDGSEAFF. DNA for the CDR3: TGTGCCGGGGCAGGAGACGGAAGTGAAGCTTTCTTT.

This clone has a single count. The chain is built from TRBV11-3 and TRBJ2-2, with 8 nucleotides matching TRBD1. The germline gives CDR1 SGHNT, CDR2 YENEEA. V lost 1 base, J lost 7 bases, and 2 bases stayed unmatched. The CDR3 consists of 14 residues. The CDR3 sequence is CASSLGQGHGELFF. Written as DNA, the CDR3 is TGTGCCAGCAGCTTAGGACAGGGGCACGGGGAGCTGTTTTTT. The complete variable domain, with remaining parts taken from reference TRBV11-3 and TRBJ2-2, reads EAGVVQSPRYKIIEKKQPVAFWCNPISGHNTLYWYLQNLGQGPELLIRYENEEAVDDSQLPKDRFSAERLKGVDSTLKIQPAELGDSAVYLCASSLGQGHGELFFGEGSRLTVL.

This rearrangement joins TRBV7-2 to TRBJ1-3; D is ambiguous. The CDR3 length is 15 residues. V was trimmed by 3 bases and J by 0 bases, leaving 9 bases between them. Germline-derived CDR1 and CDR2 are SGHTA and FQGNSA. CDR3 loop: CASSFARSSGNTIYF. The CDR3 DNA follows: TGTGCCAGCAGCTTTGCGAGGAGCTCTGGAAACACCATATATTTT.

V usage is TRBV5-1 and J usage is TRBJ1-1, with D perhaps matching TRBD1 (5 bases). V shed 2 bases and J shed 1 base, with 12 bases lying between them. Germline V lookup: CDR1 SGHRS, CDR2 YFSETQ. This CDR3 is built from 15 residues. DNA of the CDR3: TGCGCCAGCAGCTTACCTCGCCAGGGGAACACTGAAGCTTTCTTT. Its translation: CASSLPRQGNTEAFF.

CDR3 bases: TGTGCCAGCAGCTTAGAGACTAGCGGGGGGTGGACCTACGAGCAGTACTTC. Encoded protein: CASSLETSGGWTYEQYF. The rearrangement uses TRBV7-2 and TRBJ2-7; 13 positions agree with TRBD2. The CDR3 runs to 17 residues. Looked up from germline, CDR1 is SGHTA and CDR2 is FQGNSA. V dropped 1 base and J dropped 2; count of bases not matched to a gene: 5. Full variable domain (outside the CDR3, taken from reference TRBV7-2 and TRBJ2-7): GAGVSQSPSNKVTEKGKDVELRCDPISGHTALYWYRQSLGQGLEFLIYFQGNSAPDKSGLPSDRFSAERTGGSVSTLTIQRTQQEDSAVYLCASSLETSGGWTYEQYFGPGTRLTVT.

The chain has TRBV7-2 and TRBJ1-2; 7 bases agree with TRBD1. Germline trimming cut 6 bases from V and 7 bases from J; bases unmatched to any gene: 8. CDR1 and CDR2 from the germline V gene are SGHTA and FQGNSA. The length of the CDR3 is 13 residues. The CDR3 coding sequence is TGTGCCAGCAGGTTGACAGGGCTCGGTGGCTACACCTTC. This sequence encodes CASRLTGLGGYTF. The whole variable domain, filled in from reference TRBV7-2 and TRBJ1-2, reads GAGVSQSPSNKVTEKGKDVELRCDPISGHTALYWYRQSLGQGLEFLIYFQGNSAPDKSGLPSDRFSAERTGGSVSTLTIQRTQQEDSAVYLCASRLTGLGGYTFGSGTRLTVV.

This CDR3 reads CASSAMQGKSGYTF. The CDR3, as DNA: TGTGCCAGTAGTGCCATGCAGGGAAAAAGTGGCTACACCTTC. The chain carries TRBV19 and TRBJ1-2, with a tentative D call TRBD1 (5 bases). Germline V gene lookup returns CDR1 LNHDA and CDR2 SQIVND (reference sequence). Trimming took 5 bases from V and 7 from J, leaving 17 bases between them. The CDR3 runs to 14 residues.